Each of the 27 T cell receptor beta chains below was sequenced from the same sample in a study of technical replicates of blood from several donors. Clones were read by immunoSEQ multiplex PCR, and TCRdb kept only the in-frame ones, dropping some. The table lists 91,000 or so clones, around 96% of them singletons. The sequenced material came from T cells isolated from PBMCs. The receptors originated from a human donor in good health.

The chain links TRBV7-9 to TRBJ2-7, with TRBD2 identical over 12 bases. Trimming cost V 1 base and J 5 bases; bases outside gene matches: 9. The CDR3 loop spans 17 amino acids. Germline CDR1 and CDR2: SEHNR and FQNEAQ (reference sequence). CDR3 bases: TGTGCCAGCAGCTTAGGTCCCCTAGCGGGAGGGCAAAACGAGCAGTACTTC. It encodes CASSLGPLAGGQNEQYF.

The chain combines TRBV27 with TRBJ2-3, with D unresolved. V lost 4 bases to trimming and J lost 5 bases, with 7 bases between them. The germline V gene has CDR1 MNHEY and CDR2 SMNVEV (reference sequence). The CDR3 spans 12 residues. CDR3 amino acids: CASSSYVDTQYF. The CDR3 DNA sequence: TGTGCCAGCAGTTCCTATGTAGATACGCAGTATTTT.

The J gene is TRBJ1-1, the V gene TRBV15; D uncertain. Looked up from germline, CDR1 is LNHNV and CDR2 is YYDKDF (reference sequence). The CDR3 contains 13 residues. V dropped 0 bases and J dropped 8 bases, with 10 bases sitting between them. The CDR3 here is CATSRDIHIEAFF. The DNA of the CDR3 is TGTGCCACCAGCAGAGATATACATATAGAAGCTTTCTTT.

This clone was seen a single time. V usage is TRBV2 and J usage is TRBJ2-3, with D possibly being TRBD1 (7 bases). Trimming took off 10 bases at V and 5 bases at J, with 22 bases between the two ends. Per germline, CDR1 SNHLY and CDR2 FYNNEI. This CDR3 contains 15 residues. The CDR3 loop reads CATSSSGGRVDTQYF. CDR3 coding DNA: TGTGCCACTTCCTCATCAGGGGGGCGGGTAGATACGCAGTATTTT.

V and J are TRBV28 and TRBJ2-7; D might be TRBD2 (6 bases). The CDR3 runs 14 residues. Germline V gene lookup returns CDR1 MDHEN and CDR2 SYDVKM. V was shortened by 1 base and J by 2 bases, with 9 bases between the two germline ends. CDR3 loop: CASSLLGGTYEQYF. In DNA form, the CDR3 reads TGTGCCAGCAGTTTATTGGGGGGTACCTACGAGCAGTACTTC.

The V and J genes are TRBV27 and TRBJ1-1; D is unresolved. Germline lookup yields CDR1 MNHEY and CDR2 SMNVEV (reference sequence). The ends were cut back, 2 bases at V and 4 bases at J, with 8 bases in the middle. CDR3 length: 13 residues. The chain's CDR3 is CASSLGEGTEAFF. In nucleotides, the CDR3 is TGTGCCAGCAGTTTAGGGGAGGGCACTGAAGCTTTCTTT.

The V call is TRBV19, the J call TRBJ2-2, with 10 bases aligning to TRBD2. CDR3 size: 16 residues. Losses at the gene ends were 8 bases for V and 8 bases for J; bases not matched to a gene: 14. Germline V gene sequence: CDR1 LNHDA, CDR2 SQIVND (reference sequence). The CDR3 loop reads CASQKTSGSAAGELFF. CDR3 DNA: TGTGCCAGTCAGAAGACTAGCGGGTCCGCAGCTGGGGAGCTGTTTTTT.

This chain links TRBV28 with TRBJ1-1; D gene uncertain. V gave up 6 bases and J gave up 5 bases, with 25 bases separating them. The V gene's germline CDR1 is MDHEN and CDR2 SYDVKM. The CDR3 is 17 amino acids. CDR3 residues: CASRPVSEGIIGTEAFF. In nucleotides, the CDR3 is TGTGCCAGCAGGCCGGTTAGTGAGGGAATCATAGGGACTGAAGCTTTCTTT.

V usage is TRBV11-2 and J usage is TRBJ1-1; TRBD1 might be the D (5 bases). Germline V gene data show CDR1 as SGHAT and CDR2 as FQNNGV. Trimming took off 2 bases at V and 11 bases at J, with 15 bases between the two ends. CDR3 length equals 13 residues. This CDR3 reads CASSLPGLLFAFF. The CDR3 DNA is TGTGCCAGCAGCTTACCGGGACTCTTATTCGCTTTCTTT.

The rearrangement joins TRBV5-1 to TRBJ2-5; 9 bases map to TRBD1. The CDR3 covers 14 residues. Germline lookup yields CDR1 SGHRS and CDR2 YFSETQ. Trimming at V came to 4 bases and at J to 5 bases, leaving 6 bases not matched to a gene. The CDR3 protein is CASSVGQGLETQYF. The CDR3 DNA follows: TGCGCCAGCAGCGTGGGACAGGGTCTGGAGACCCAGTACTTC.

The chain joins TRBV10-3 to TRBJ1-1; a possible D gene is TRBD1 (6 bases). CDR1 is ENHRY and CDR2 is SYGVKD in the germline V gene. The CDR3 is 13 residues long. V lost 2 bases to trimming and J lost 6 bases, with 10 bases between them. The CDR3 reads CAISEPRTAEAFF. As DNA, the CDR3 is TGTGCCATCAGTGAGCCTCGGACAGCTGAAGCTTTCTTT.

In DNA form, the CDR3 reads TGTGCCAGTAGTCCCTTAGCGGGAACTCTTCTCGAGCAGTACTTC. Translating gives CASSPLAGTLLEQYF. This rearrangement joins TRBV19 to TRBJ2-7, with TRBD2 identical over 8 bases. Germline V gene sequence: CDR1 LNHDA, CDR2 SQIVND (reference sequence). Trimming took 5 bases from V and 6 from J; bases not matched to a gene: 12. This CDR3 has 15 residues.

The chain combines TRBV7-9 with TRBJ2-7, with 8 bases lining up with TRBD2. Germline CDR1 is SEHNR and CDR2 is FQNEAQ (reference sequence). Unmatched junction bases numbered 6, after V lost 0 bases and J lost 2 bases. The CDR3 spans 16 residues. CDR3 sequence reads: CASSLASSGLTYEQYF. The CDR3 DNA reads TGTGCCAGCAGCTTAGCATCTAGCGGGCTGACCTACGAGCAGTACTTC.

This clone was recorded only once. The chain carries TRBV7-3 and TRBJ2-1, with 8 bases fitting TRBD2. CDR1 is SGHTA, CDR2 FQGTGA, per germline. V gave up 2 bases and J gave up 7 bases; unmatched junction bases: 7. The CDR3 totals 15 residues. The DNA of the CDR3 is TGTGCCAGCAGCTTATCCCCTAGCGGGCTAAATGAGCAGTTCTTC. As protein: CASSLSPSGLNEQFF.

V gene TRBV2 combines with J gene TRBJ2-3; 8 nucleotides match TRBD2. This CDR3 region has 15 residues. Germline V gives CDR1 SNHLY, CDR2 FYNNEI. Trimming at V came to 0 bases and at J to 6 bases, leaving 5 bases not matched to a gene. CDR3 sequence: CASSEAPAGVDTQYF. The DNA of the CDR3 is TGTGCCAGCAGTGAAGCGCCAGCGGGAGTGGATACGCAGTATTTT.

The genes are TRBV29-1 and TRBJ2-1; D unresolved. CDR3 size: 13 residues. The germline CDR1 and CDR2 sequences are SQVTM and ANQGSEA. The V end was cut by 3 bases, the J end by 0 bases, with 6 bases between. In DNA form, the CDR3 reads TGCAGCGTTGATCTAAGCTCCTACAATGAGCAGTTCTTC. The encoded protein is CSVDLSSYNEQFF.

The rearrangement joins TRBV5-1 to TRBJ2-2, with TRBD1 matching 8 bases. V shed 0 bases, J shed 6 bases, and the junction held 1 base outside the gene matches. The CDR3 is made up of 14 amino acids. Germline V gene sequence: CDR1 SGHRS, CDR2 YFSETQ. This CDR3 reads CASSLGTGSGELFF. As DNA, the CDR3 is TGCGCCAGCAGCTTGGGGACAGGGTCCGGGGAGCTGTTTTTT.

The chain recombines TRBV28 with TRBJ1-4; a possible D gene is TRBD1 (6 bases). The CDR3 covers 14 residues. V lost 6 bases, J lost 7 bases, and 15 bases lay in between. The germline V gene encodes CDR1 MDHEN and CDR2 SYDVKM. CDR3 DNA sequence: TGTGCCAGCAGACCGGGGGGCGCGTCTGAAAAACTGTTTTTT. Protein sequence: CASRPGGASEKLFF.

A single count supports this clone. The rearrangement links TRBV14 to TRBJ2-7; a weak D match, TRBD2 (5 bases). CDR3 length equals 14 residues. The V and J ends lost 1 base and 3 bases respectively, with 10 bases between them. The V gene's germline CDR1 is SGHDN and CDR2 FVKESK. The chain's CDR3 is CASSQGPGIYEQYF. The CDR3 coding sequence is TGTGCCAGCAGCCAAGGTCCGGGGATCTACGAGCAGTACTTC.

V and J are TRBV7-2 and TRBJ2-5; possibly TRBD1 for D (5 bases). The CDR3 has 16 residues. The V end lost 5 bases, the J end lost 5 bases, and 21 bases lay between the germline ends. Germline CDR1 is SGHTA and CDR2 is FQGNSA. CDR3 protein: CASSPVGGWNRETQYF. The CDR3 DNA reads TGTGCCAGCAGCCCCGTAGGTGGTTGGAACAGGGAGACCCAGTACTTC.

V is TRBV2 and J is TRBJ1-5, with D perhaps TRBD1 (6 bases). The CDR3 is 14 amino acids. The V end lost 7 bases, the J end lost 2 bases, and 12 bases lay between the germline ends. CDR1 is SNHLY, CDR2 FYNNEI, per germline. The CDR3 reads CASKKGDGNQPQHF. The DNA of the CDR3 is TGTGCCAGCAAAAAGGGGGACGGCAATCAGCCCCAGCATTTT.

The sample holds one count of this clone. This sequence joins TRBV4-3 and TRBJ1-3; weak D call: TRBD1 (5 bases). Germline loops: CDR1 LGHNA, CDR2 YSLEER. This CDR3 comprises 16 residues. Trimming took 0 bases from V and 5 from J, leaving 14 bases between them. CDR3 amino acids: CASSQEYTGVRNTIYF. DNA for the CDR3: TGCGCCAGCAGCCAAGAATATACGGGGGTGAGAAACACCATATATTTT.

J is TRBJ1-2 and V is TRBV5-1; 7 bases are a match to TRBD1. The CDR3 totals 15 residues. J lost 8 bases, V lost 3 bases, and 13 bases had no gene match. The germline gives CDR1 SGHRS, CDR2 YFSETQ. This CDR3 reads CASSSRPEGAQGYTF. CDR3 sequence (DNA): TGCGCCAGCAGCTCCCGCCCCGAGGGGGCCCAGGGCTACACCTTC.

This clone turned up a few times. V and J are TRBV7-9 and TRBJ1-4, with unresolved D. Germline-derived CDR1 and CDR2 are SEHNR and FQNEAQ (reference sequence). Between the trimmed V and J ends, which lost 3 bases and 5 bases, there was a span of 7 bases. The CDR3 sequence is 13 residues long. This CDR3 is CASSFAENEKLFF. Here the CDR3 DNA reads TGTGCCAGCAGCTTCGCTGAGAATGAAAAACTGTTTTTT.

CDR3 sequence reads: CASSGYRGNYGYTF. The CDR3 region has the DNA TGTGCCAGCAGCGGCTACAGGGGCAACTATGGCTACACCTTC. The gene calls are TRBV11-2 and TRBJ1-2; 7 nucleotides match TRBD1. This CDR3 has 14 amino acids. J gave up 2 bases and V 5 bases, and 5 bases lay outside the gene matches. The germline CDR1 and CDR2 sequences are SGHAT and FQNNGV.

The chain carries TRBV7-9 and TRBJ1-2; TRBD1 might be the D (5 bases). The CDR3 is made up of 16 amino acids. CDR1 and CDR2 from the germline V gene are SEHNR and FQNEAQ (reference sequence). Trimming took 3 bases from V and 1 from J, leaving 15 bases between them. CDR3: CASSFRVTAFNYGYTF. The DNA for the CDR3 is TGTGCCAGCAGCTTCCGCGTGACAGCTTTTAACTATGGCTACACCTTC. The full variable domain, with the rest looked up from reference TRBV7-9 and TRBJ1-2, is DTGVSQNPRHKITKRGQNVTFRCDPISEHNRLYWYRQTLGQGPEFLTYFQNEAQLEKSRLLSDRFSAERPKGSFSTLEIQRTEQGDSAMYLCASSFRVTAFNYGYTFGSGTRLTVV.

In DNA, the CDR3 is TGTGCCAGCAGTTTGGTAGCTGGGGAGCTGTTTTTT. Translation gives CASSLVAGELFF. The genes are TRBV27 and TRBJ2-2; no clear D. V was clipped by 3 bases and J by 8 bases, with 7 bases between them. Germline assignment: CDR1 MNHEY and CDR2 SMNVEV (reference sequence). There are 12 residues in the CDR3.